This paragraph reports one T cell receptor (beta chain). This specimen comes from a study of T-cell reconstitution after alpha-beta-depleted transplantation in children. Trimming removed 2 bases from V and 6 bases from J, with 14 bases in between. Germline CDR1 and CDR2: SGHTA and FQGNSA. This CDR3 has 15 residues. The TCRbeta library was prepared with unique molecular identifiers. TCRdb redid the calling of the PCR reads with MiXCR, one entry per CDR3 protein. The repertoire has some 500,000 distinct CDR3 sequences, over 25% of them found once; the top ten carry 2% to 2.5%. The chain combines TRBV7-2 with TRBJ1-5; possibly TRBD1 for D (5 bases). This receptor was obtained from a human donor who donated a stem cell graft to a child with aplastic anemia. The specimen was PBMCs from the stem cell graft donor, collected from the stem cell graft. The CDR3 coding sequence is TGTGCCAGCAGCTTATTGGGGCAGGAAGGTCAGCCCCAGCATTTT. This encodes CASSLLGQEGQPQHF.